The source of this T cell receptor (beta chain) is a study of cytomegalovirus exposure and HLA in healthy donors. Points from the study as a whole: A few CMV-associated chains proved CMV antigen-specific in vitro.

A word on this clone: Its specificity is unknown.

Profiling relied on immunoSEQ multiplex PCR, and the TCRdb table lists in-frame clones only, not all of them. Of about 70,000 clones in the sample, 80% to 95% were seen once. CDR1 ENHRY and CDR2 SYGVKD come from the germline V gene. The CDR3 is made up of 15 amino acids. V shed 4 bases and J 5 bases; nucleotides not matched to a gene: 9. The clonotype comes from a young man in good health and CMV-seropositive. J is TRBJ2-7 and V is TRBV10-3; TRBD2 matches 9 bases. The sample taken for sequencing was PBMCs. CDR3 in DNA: TGTGCCATCAGTGGGTTTAGCGGGAGTTTCAACGAGCAGTACTTC. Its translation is CAISGFSGSFNEQYF.